The 22 T cell receptor beta chains below were found in one sample sequenced in a study of identical twins. TCRdb reprocessed the 5' RACE reads with MiXCR, giving one entry per CDR3 protein. The sample lists about 810,000 distinct CDR3 sequences; around an eighth were seen once. These data are also associated with another study on yellow fever vaccine responses in identical twins.

Specimen: PBMCs. The receptors originated from a woman younger than 35 in good health.

Ten or more counts support this clonotype. The chain has TRBV24-1 and TRBJ2-1; maybe TRBD2 (6 bases). This CDR3 contains 16 residues. From germline, CDR1 is KGHDR and CDR2 SFDVKD. The V and J ends lost 2 bases and 9 bases respectively, with 19 bases between them. CDR3 sequence (DNA): TGTGCCACCAGTGATTGGGGTAGATGGGGAGGTTCTGAGCAGTTCTTC. Translated: CATSDWGRWGGSEQFF.

The CDR3 reads CATSRDKGRVPPISGNTIYF. CDR3 nucleotides: TGTGCCACCAGCAGAGATAAAGGGCGGGTGCCTCCAATTTCTGGAAACACCATATATTTT. The rearrangement joins TRBV15 to TRBJ1-3, with D unclear. Germline CDR1 LNHNV, CDR2 YYDKDF (reference sequence). The germline V and J ends were trimmed by 0 bases and 1 base, with 22 bases remaining between them. CDR3 length: 20 residues.

V and J are TRBV15 and TRBJ2-1; D is ambiguous. The germline V and J ends were trimmed by 0 bases and 0 bases, with 12 bases remaining between them. The germline V gene has CDR1 LNHNV and CDR2 YYDKDF (reference sequence). This CDR3 is built from 17 residues. The CDR3 DNA follows: TGTGCCACCAGCAGAGATGGAACGGCGAGCTCCTACAATGAGCAGTTCTTC. Protein product: CATSRDGTASSYNEQFF.

This clonotype has just a few counts. The CDR3 reads CASSLLGAQTDTQYF. The CDR3 region has the DNA TGCGCCAGCAGCTTACTAGGGGCACAAACAGATACGCAGTATTTT. This rearrangement joins TRBV5-1 to TRBJ2-3; the D gene could be TRBD1 or TRBD2 (5 bases each). This CDR3 has 15 amino acids. V was clipped by 2 bases and J by 3 bases, with 13 bases between them. Germline assignment: CDR1 SGHRS and CDR2 YFSETQ.

This clonotype was counted many times. V is TRBV12-3 or TRBV12-4 and J is TRBJ2-5; D uncertain. This CDR3 spans 14 amino acids. V lost 3 bases and J lost 4, with 12 bases in between. The CDR3 protein is CASSLGRPPETQYF. The CDR3 DNA follows: TGTGCCAGCAGTTTGGGAAGACCCCCAGAGACCCAGTACTTC.

V is TRBV10-3 and J is TRBJ2-7; TRBD1 agrees at 7 bases. Trimming cost V 6 bases and J 2 bases; bases outside gene matches: 7. CDR1 and CDR2 from the germline V gene are ENHRY and SYGVKD. The CDR3 covers 14 residues. CDR3 protein: CAIRQGQSAYEQYV. The CDR3 DNA is TGTGCCATCAGACAGGGACAGTCGGCCTACGAGCAGTACGTC.

This clonotype was seen more than once but under ten times. The chain recombines TRBV7-8 with TRBJ2-2; possibly TRBD2 for D (5 bases). CDR1 SGHVS and CDR2 FQNEAQ come from the germline V gene. Between the trimmed V and J ends, which lost 5 bases and 3 bases, there was a span of 10 bases. The CDR3 sequence is 14 residues long. Here the CDR3 reads CASSAGLYTGELFF. CDR3 DNA sequence: TGTGCCAGCAGCGCCGGACTTTACACCGGGGAGCTGTTTTTT.

The rearrangement links TRBV7-3 to TRBJ2-7; 11 bases agree with TRBD2. V was pared by 3 bases and J by 7 bases, with 11 bases of the junction left unmatched. CDR1 SGHTA and CDR2 FQGTGA come from the germline V gene. The CDR3 is 16 residues long. CDR3 protein: CASSLTGTSGSGEQYF. In DNA, the CDR3 is TGTGCCAGCAGCTTGACCGGGACTAGCGGATCGGGGGAGCAGTACTTC.

The chain uses TRBV7-8 and TRBJ2-3; TRBD1 agrees at 9 bases. This CDR3 spans 16 amino acids. Germline loops: CDR1 SGHVS, CDR2 FQNEAQ. Germline trimming cut 5 bases from V and 1 base from J; bases unmatched to any gene: 7. The CDR3 DNA is TGTGCCAGCAGCCATTACCGGGACAGGGGCACAGATACGCAGTATTTT. This codes for CASSHYRDRGTDTQYF.

This clonotype was counted a few times. The gene calls are TRBV25-1 and TRBJ1-6; D unclear. This CDR3 has 15 residues. Trimming cost V 3 bases and J 9 bases, with 15 bases left between them. Germline V gene sequence: CDR1 MGHDK, CDR2 SYGVNS. The CDR3 DNA reads TGTGCCAGCAGTGAGGCGGGCGACCTGGGTTCACCCCTCCACTTT. The encoded protein is CASSEAGDLGSPLHF.

This chain joins TRBV14 and TRBJ1-5, with unresolved D. CDR1 is SGHDN, CDR2 FVKESK, per germline. The CDR3 has 14 amino acids. The ends were cut back, 1 base at V and 5 bases at J, with 9 bases in the middle. The CDR3 coding sequence is TGTGCCAGCAGCCAAGTCTACACCTATCAGCCCCAGCATTTT. It codes for CASSQVYTYQPQHF. The whole variable domain, filled in from reference TRBV14 and TRBJ1-5, reads EAGVTQFPSHSVIEKGQTVTLRCDPISGHDNLYWYRRVMGKEIKFLLHFVKESKQDESGMPNNRFLAERTGGTYSTLKVQPAELEDSGVYFCASSQVYTYQPQHFGDGTRLSIL.

The chain has TRBV29-1 and TRBJ2-7, with a tentative D call TRBD1 (6 bases). CDR1 and CDR2 (germline): SQVTM, ANQGSEA. This CDR3 spans 12 amino acids. V lost 6 bases, J lost 3 bases, and 12 bases lay in between. As DNA, the CDR3 is TGCAGCGTAGCCGGGACAAACTACGAGCAGTACGTC. Its translation: CSVAGTNYEQYV.

The chain employs TRBV29-1 and TRBJ2-2; 10 bases line up with TRBD2. The CDR3 loop spans 15 amino acids. The V gene end was trimmed by 6 bases and the J gene end by 1 base; junction bases not matched to a gene: 5. Germline CDR1 and CDR2: SQVTM and ANQGSEA. The CDR3 nucleotides are TGCAGCGTCAGAGCGGGGGGGCAGAACACCGGGGAGCTGTTTTTT. Protein product: CSVRAGGQNTGELFF.

V and J are TRBV20-1 and TRBJ2-7; maybe TRBD2 (6 bases). Germline V gene sequence: CDR1 DFQATT, CDR2 SNEGSKA (reference sequence). V was shortened by 1 base and J by 6 bases, with 10 bases between the two germline ends. The CDR3 sequence is 12 residues long. Here the CDR3 reads CSARGEVGEQYV. CDR3 bases: TGCAGTGCTAGAGGGGAGGTCGGCGAGCAGTACGTC.

The chain carries TRBV18 and TRBJ2-2; TRBD2 matches at 7 bases. Germline lookup yields CDR1 KGHSH and CDR2 LQKENI. V shed 0 bases, J shed 6 bases, and the junction held 7 bases outside the gene matches. There are 16 residues in the CDR3. The CDR3 DNA follows: TGTGCCAGCTCACCACCGGGACTATCTGTCGCCGGGGAGCTGTTTTTT. It translates to CASSPPGLSVAGELFF.

The chain couples TRBV29-1 to TRBJ2-7, with D perhaps given as TRBD1 or TRBD2 (5 bases each). Trimming cost V 5 bases and J 5 bases, with 13 bases left between them. The CDR3 runs to 12 residues. Germline CDR1 reads SQVTM; CDR2 reads ANQGSEA. CDR3 in amino acids: CSVWGFSNEQYF. CDR3 sequence (DNA): TGCAGCGTTTGGGGGTTTTCGAACGAGCAGTACTTC.

V is TRBV6-1 and J is TRBJ2-2, with unresolved D. V was clipped by 1 base and J by 8 bases, with 8 bases between them. Germline values: CDR1 MNHNS, CDR2 SASEGT. There are 13 residues in the CDR3. CDR3 sequence (DNA): TGTGCCAGCAGTGAAGGGGTCGGGGGGGAGCTGTTTTTT. This sequence encodes CASSEGVGGELFF.

The chain employs TRBV20-1 and TRBJ2-5; 8 nucleotides line up with TRBD1. V gave up 5 bases and J gave up 5 bases; unmatched junction bases: 10. The CDR3 runs 14 residues. In germline, CDR1 is DFQATT, CDR2 SNEGSKA (reference sequence). CDR3 nucleotide sequence: TGCAGTGCTTACGGAGGACAGGGAGCTGAGACCCAGTACTTC. This gives the protein CSAYGGQGAETQYF.

On this clonotype: Given a much more abundant clone one base away, this may be a read error. The chain uses TRBV10-3 and TRBJ1-2; D might be TRBD1 (5 bases). The CDR3 length is 13 residues. Trimming cost V 6 bases and J 4 bases, with 12 bases left between them. Germline V gene sequence: CDR1 ENHRY, CDR2 SYGVKD. The CDR3, as DNA: TGTGCCATCAGCCCCGCAGGGACCTATGGCTACACCTTC. It encodes CAISPAGTYGYTF.

The chain recombines TRBV10-3 with TRBJ2-1; D gene ambiguous. Trimming removed 2 bases from V and 0 bases from J, with 14 bases in between. The CDR3 has 17 residues. Germline V lookup: CDR1 ENHRY, CDR2 SYGVKD. CDR3: CAISEDQVATSYNEQFF. CDR3 bases: TGTGCCATCAGTGAGGATCAGGTGGCGACCTCCTACAATGAGCAGTTCTTC.

This clonotype was seen repeatedly, ten times or more. This chain joins TRBV12-3 or TRBV12-4 and TRBJ1-1, with D tentatively TRBD1 (6 bases). This CDR3 has 14 amino acids. V was clipped by 6 bases and J by 4 bases, with 15 bases between them. The CDR3 coding sequence is TGTGCCAGCAGCGCGAAAGGGGGGGGCACTGAAGCTTTCTTT. This sequence encodes CASSAKGGGTEAFF.

This clonotype was found a few times. The rearrangement uses TRBV9 and TRBJ2-1; no reliable D call. The CDR3 runs to 15 residues. Germline V gene data show CDR1 as SGDLS and CDR2 as YYNGEE. The germline V and J ends were trimmed by 0 bases and 0 bases, with 7 bases remaining between them. CDR3 sequence: CASSVVATSYNEQFF. The CDR3 coding sequence is TGTGCCAGCAGCGTAGTGGCTACCTCCTACAATGAGCAGTTCTTC.